The 9 T cell receptor beta chains listed next were all sequenced from one sample in a study of CD8+ T cells in alopecia areata. Treatment described: oral pan-JAK inhibitor, 5-10 mg twice daily. Reverse transcription of extracted RNA yielded cDNA, which provided the sequencing template. Repertoires were generated with immunoSEQ multiplex PCR, while TCRdb's copy carries only in-frame clones and drops some. The table lists about 150,000 clones, 45% to 60% of them singletons. The source was CD8+ T cells sorted from blood, collected at week 4, from a patient treated with tofacitinib. These receptors all come from a human donor with alopecia areata.

The chain employs TRBV7-2 and TRBJ2-3; TRBD2 aligns across 7 bases. The CDR3 is 16 amino acids. Losses at the gene ends were 5 bases for V and 2 bases for J; bases not matched to a gene: 10. Per germline, CDR1 SGHTA and CDR2 FQGNSA. This CDR3 is CASSIPGGFYTDTQYF. The CDR3 bases are TGTGCCAGCAGCATCCCCGGGGGGTTCTACACAGATACGCAGTATTTT.

The chain is built from TRBV9 and TRBJ1-1; 7 nucleotides line up with TRBD1. CDR3 length: 15 amino acids. Trimming removed 4 bases from V and 0 bases from J; junction bases left unmatched: 6. CDR1 SGDLS and CDR2 YYNGEE come from the germline V gene. As DNA, the CDR3 is TGTGCCAGCAGCCTCCGGGACAGCATGAACACTGAAGCTTTCTTT. The encoded protein is CASSLRDSMNTEAFF.

The chain employs TRBV6-5 and TRBJ2-7, with D unresolved. CDR1 and CDR2 (germline): MNHEY, SVGAGI. CDR3 length: 13 amino acids. V lost 2 bases and J 2 bases, leaving 7 bases between the germline ends. This chain's CDR3 is CASSYNGPYEQYF. CDR3 DNA sequence: TGTGCCAGCAGTTACAACGGACCCTACGAGCAGTACTTC.

This chain joins TRBV2 and TRBJ2-1; D is possibly TRBD2 (5 bases). Deletions cut 0 bases from V and 3 bases from J, with 9 bases between. The CDR3 length is 15 residues. The germline V gene encodes CDR1 SNHLY and CDR2 FYNNEI. In nucleotides, the CDR3 is TGTGCCAGCAGTGAAGCTCCCGCGGGCTACAATGAGCAGTTCTTC. Encoded protein: CASSEAPAGYNEQFF.

This clone was counted only a few times. The V gene is TRBV23-1, the J gene TRBJ2-2; D might be TRBD1 (5 bases). TRBV23-1 belongs to the ORF category, with a function that is uncertain. This CDR3 comprises 15 residues. V shed 7 bases and J shed 0 bases, with 12 bases lying between them. The CDR3 spells CASTLQQANTGELFF. DNA for the CDR3: TGCGCCAGCACGCTACAACAGGCGAACACCGGGGAGCTGTTTTTT.

This CDR3 reads CASSARGSGGTQETQYF. The CDR3 DNA sequence: TGCGCCAGCAGCGCTAGGGGTAGCGGGGGGACCCAAGAGACCCAGTACTTC. The chain combines TRBV5-1 with TRBJ2-5, with TRBD2 identical over 10 bases. CDR1 and CDR2 (germline): SGHRS, YFSETQ. The CDR3 covers 17 residues. Losses at the gene ends were 4 bases for V and 1 base for J; bases not matched to a gene: 10.

This chain uses TRBV29-1 with TRBJ2-5, with 10 nucleotides matching TRBD1. Germline assignment: CDR1 SQVTM and CDR2 ANQGSEA. There are 13 residues in the CDR3. V trimming: 5 bases; J trimming: 5 bases; junction bases outside the gene matches: 5. The CDR3 DNA follows: TGCAGCGTTCCGACAGGGGGCAGGGAGACCCAGTACTTC. It encodes CSVPTGGRETQYF.

The sample holds many counts of this clone. This specimen includes other DNA sequences encoding the same CDR3. The chain combines TRBV11-2 with TRBJ2-7; D unresolved. Germline lookup yields CDR1 SGHAT and CDR2 FQNNGV. Trimming removed 4 bases at V and 4 bases at J, with 8 bases between. The CDR3 has 12 amino acids. This CDR3 is CASSSSPYEQYF. The DNA of the CDR3 is TGTGCCAGCAGCTCGTCTCCGTACGAGCAGTACTTC.

The rearrangement links TRBV29-1 to TRBJ1-3; 7 bases line up with TRBD1. Germline trimming cut 8 bases from V and 8 bases from J; bases unmatched to any gene: 9. CDR3 length: 12 amino acids. CDR1 and CDR2 from the germline V gene are SQVTM and ANQGSEA. CDR3 sequence reads: CSCRDSSHTIYF. The CDR3 DNA follows: TGCAGCTGCCGGGACAGTAGCCACACCATATATTTT.